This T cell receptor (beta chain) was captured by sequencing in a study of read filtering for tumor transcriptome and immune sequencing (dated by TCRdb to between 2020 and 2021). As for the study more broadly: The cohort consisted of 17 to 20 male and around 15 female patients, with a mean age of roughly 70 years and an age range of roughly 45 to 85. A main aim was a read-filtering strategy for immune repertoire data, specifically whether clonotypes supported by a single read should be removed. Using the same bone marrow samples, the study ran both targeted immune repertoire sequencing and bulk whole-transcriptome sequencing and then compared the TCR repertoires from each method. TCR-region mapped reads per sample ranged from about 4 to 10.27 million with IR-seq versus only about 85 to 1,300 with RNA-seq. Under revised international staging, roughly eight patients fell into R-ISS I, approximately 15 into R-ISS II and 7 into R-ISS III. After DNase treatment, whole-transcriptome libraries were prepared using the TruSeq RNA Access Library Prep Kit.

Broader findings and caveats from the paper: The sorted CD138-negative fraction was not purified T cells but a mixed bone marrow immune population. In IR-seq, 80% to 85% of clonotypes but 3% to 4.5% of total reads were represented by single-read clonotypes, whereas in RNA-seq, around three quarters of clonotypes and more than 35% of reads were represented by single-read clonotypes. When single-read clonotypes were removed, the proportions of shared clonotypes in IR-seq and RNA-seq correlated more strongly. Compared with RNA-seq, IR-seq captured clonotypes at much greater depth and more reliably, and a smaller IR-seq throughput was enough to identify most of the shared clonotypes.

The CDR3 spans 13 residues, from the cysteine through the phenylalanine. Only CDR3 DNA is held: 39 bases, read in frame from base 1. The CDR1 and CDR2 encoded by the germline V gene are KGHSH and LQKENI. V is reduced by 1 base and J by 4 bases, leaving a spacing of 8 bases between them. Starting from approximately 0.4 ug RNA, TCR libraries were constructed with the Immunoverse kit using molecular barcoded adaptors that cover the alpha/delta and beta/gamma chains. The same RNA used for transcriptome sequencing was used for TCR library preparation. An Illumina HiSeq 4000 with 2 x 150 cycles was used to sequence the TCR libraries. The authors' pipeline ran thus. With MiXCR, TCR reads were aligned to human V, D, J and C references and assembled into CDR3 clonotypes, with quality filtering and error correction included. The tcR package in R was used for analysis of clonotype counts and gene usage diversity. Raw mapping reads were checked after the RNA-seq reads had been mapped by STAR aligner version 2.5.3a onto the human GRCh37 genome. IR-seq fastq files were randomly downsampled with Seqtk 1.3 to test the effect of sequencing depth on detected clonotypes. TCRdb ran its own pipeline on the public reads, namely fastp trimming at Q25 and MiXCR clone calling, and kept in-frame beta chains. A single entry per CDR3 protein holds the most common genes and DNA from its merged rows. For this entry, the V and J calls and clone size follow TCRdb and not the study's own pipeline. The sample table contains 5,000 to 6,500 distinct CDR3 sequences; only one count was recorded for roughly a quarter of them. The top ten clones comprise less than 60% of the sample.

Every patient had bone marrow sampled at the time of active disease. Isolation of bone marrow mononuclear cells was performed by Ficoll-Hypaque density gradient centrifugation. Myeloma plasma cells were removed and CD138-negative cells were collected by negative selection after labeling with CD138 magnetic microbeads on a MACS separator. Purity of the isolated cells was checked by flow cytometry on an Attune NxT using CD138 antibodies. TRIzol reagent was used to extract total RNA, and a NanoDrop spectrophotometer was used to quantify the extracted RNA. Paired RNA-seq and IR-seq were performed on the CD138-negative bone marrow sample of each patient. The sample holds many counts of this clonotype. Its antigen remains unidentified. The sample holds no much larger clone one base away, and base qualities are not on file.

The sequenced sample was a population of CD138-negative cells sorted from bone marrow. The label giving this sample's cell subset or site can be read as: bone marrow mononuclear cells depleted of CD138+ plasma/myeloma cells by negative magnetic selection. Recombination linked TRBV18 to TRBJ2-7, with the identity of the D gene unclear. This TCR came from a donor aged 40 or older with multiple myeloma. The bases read TGTGCCAGCTCACCACATCAGGATTACGAGCAGTACTTC. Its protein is CASSPHQDYEQYF.